The subject of this entry is one T cell receptor (beta chain). No antigen is known for it. The PCR employed 60 Vbeta primers together with 13 Jbeta primers. Generated by immunoSEQ multiplex PCR, the TCRdb table keeps only in-frame clones and is missing some. Of about 160,000 clones listed, about 65% are singletons. This sample is part of a study of cytomegalovirus exposure and HLA in healthy donors. Findings and caveats of the study: When a later analysis compared HLA-associated TCR beta chains with equally common others, the HLA-associated chains turned out to be more clonally expanded and to have lower generation probabilities.

Germline CDR1 MNHNS, CDR2 SASEGT. This CDR3 region has 15 residues. Trimming stripped 3 bases from V and 0 bases from J, with 10 bases between. Donors consisted of healthy bone marrow donors. The sequence derives from a woman in her late teens or twenties in good health and CMV-seropositive. This chain connects TRBV6-1 to TRBJ2-3; no clear D. The specimen sequenced was PBMCs. CDR3 nucleotide sequence: TGTGCCAGCAGTGATCCAGGCACTAGCACAGATACGCAGTATTTT. Residues: CASSDPGTSTDTQYF.